Following are 9 T cell receptor beta chains from one sample sequenced in a study of blood T cell repertoires in COVID-19. Sequencing used immunoSEQ multiplex PCR; TCRdb keeps in-frame clones, though not all of them. The data hold more than 400,000 clones, with roughly 90% observed a single time. The specimen sequenced was PBMCs or T cells enriched from blood (not recorded which). The receptors stem from a woman aged 18-29 years who had recovered from COVID-19.

The rearrangement links TRBV7-2 to TRBJ1-1; the match to TRBD1 covers 10 bases. The CDR3 has 13 amino acids. Germline trimming cut 6 bases from V and 4 bases from J; bases unmatched to any gene: 2. Per the germline V gene, CDR1 is SGHTA and CDR2 is FQGNSA. CDR3 coding DNA: TGTGCCAGCAGGCGGACAGGGGGCACTGAAGCTTTCTTT. Protein sequence: CASRRTGGTEAFF.

The chain joins TRBV6-5 to TRBJ2-5; the D gene is possibly TRBD1 (6 bases). V lost 6 bases and J 1 base, leaving 9 bases between the germline ends. CDR1 MNHEY and CDR2 SVGAGI come from the germline V gene. The CDR3 totals 13 residues. This CDR3 reads CASRLRGQETQYF. The CDR3 DNA sequence: TGTGCCAGCAGACTCAGGGGCCAAGAGACCCAGTACTTC.

The rearrangement links TRBV5-4 to TRBJ1-4, with TRBD1 identical over 7 bases. The CDR3 is 14 amino acids. With 4 bases clipped from V and 3 bases from J, the junction kept 3 bases outside the gene matches. Germline-derived CDR1 and CDR2 are SGHNT and YYREEE (reference sequence). CDR3 coding DNA: TGTGCCAGCAGCGTCGGGACAGCTAATGAAAAACTGTTTTTT. Translated: CASSVGTANEKLFF.

This rearrangement joins TRBV13 to TRBJ2-7; D is perhaps TRBD1 (5 bases). Trimming stripped 5 bases from V and 1 base from J, with 15 bases between. From germline, CDR1 is PRHDT and CDR2 FYEKMQ (reference sequence). The CDR3 is 15 residues long. CDR3 loop: CASSPRSRGSYEQYF. As DNA, the CDR3 is TGTGCCAGCAGCCCCCGATCTAGGGGATCCTACGAGCAGTACTTC.

This clone has just a few counts. This chain joins TRBV3-1 (or the pseudogene TRBV3-2) and TRBJ1-1; unclear D gene. Germline values: CDR1 LGHDT, CDR2 YNNKEL (reference sequence). The CDR3 consists of 14 residues. Trimming took 2 bases from V and 4 from J, leaving 11 bases between them. CDR3 bases: TGTGCCAGCAGCCAAATGGGGAGGCCCACTGAAGCTTTCTTT. It codes for CASSQMGRPTEAFF.

The rearrangement joins TRBV9 to TRBJ2-2; 8 bases are a match to TRBD1. Germline V gene data show CDR1 as SGDLS and CDR2 as YYNGEE. The CDR3 totals 18 residues. With V trimmed by 0 bases and J by 13 bases, 20 bases remained unmatched. The CDR3 protein is CASSVGSQGAPWVGGLFF. The CDR3 nucleotides read TGTGCCAGCAGCGTAGGTTCCCAGGGGGCGCCCTGGGTTGGAGGGCTGTTTTTT.

The V call is TRBV5-4, the J call TRBJ2-3, with 8 bases that match TRBD2. The ends lost 4 bases at V and 4 bases at J; junction bases unmatched: 5. The CDR3 has 14 amino acids. Germline lookup yields CDR1 SGHNT and CDR2 YYREEE (reference sequence). CDR3 region: CASSLGLDADTQYF. In DNA, the CDR3 is TGTGCCAGCAGCCTGGGACTAGACGCAGATACGCAGTATTTT. The variable domain in full, completed from reference TRBV5-4 and TRBJ2-3, reads ETGVTQSPTHLIKTRGQQVTLRCSSQSGHNTVSWYQQALGQGPQFIFQYYREEENGRGNFPPRFSGLQFPNYSSELNVNALELDDSALYLCASSLGLDADTQYFGPGTRLTVL.

The V and J genes are TRBV2 and TRBJ1-2; TRBD1 matches at 10 bases. Germline values: CDR1 SNHLY, CDR2 FYNNEI. J gave up 7 bases and V 6 bases, and 14 bases lay outside the gene matches. The CDR3 runs to 16 residues. The CDR3, as DNA: TGTGCCAGCAGCACCGGGACAGGGGTACAAGGGAGTGGCTACACCTTC. Encoded protein: CASSTGTGVQGSGYTF.

This chain links TRBV5-5 with TRBJ1-5; tentatively, D is TRBD1 (6 bases). This CDR3 is 15 amino acids long. V dropped 4 bases and J dropped 1 base, with 12 bases sitting between them. Germline assignment: CDR1 SGHKS and CDR2 YYEKEE (reference sequence). The CDR3 DNA sequence: TGTGCCAGCAGCCCGGAGGGGGGGAGCAATCAGCCCCAGCATTTT. It is translated as CASSPEGGSNQPQHF.